The TCR beta chain described here comes from a study of blood T cells in healthy people across ages. A second PCR of roughly 7 to 11 cycles used a sample-barcoded 5' primer and a J-beta primer mix. TCRdb reanalysed the 5' RACE reads using MiXCR and keeps one entry per CDR3 protein. Of about 670,000 distinct CDR3 sequences listed, about 51% are singletons. Germline V gene lookup returns CDR1 MGHRA and CDR2 YSYEKL. This CDR3 is built from 15 residues. Between the trimmed V and J ends, which lost 6 bases and 2 bases, there was a span of 14 bases. This clonotype was observed many times. This chain joins TRBV4-1 and TRBJ2-1; D may correspond to TRBD1 or TRBD2 (5 bases each). The sequenced sample was blood. This sequence was found in a woman older than 75 in good health. This CDR3 reads CASSRGTEAYNEQFF. The CDR3 nucleotides read TGCGCCAGCAGTCGAGGGACGGAGGCCTACAATGAGCAGTTCTTC.